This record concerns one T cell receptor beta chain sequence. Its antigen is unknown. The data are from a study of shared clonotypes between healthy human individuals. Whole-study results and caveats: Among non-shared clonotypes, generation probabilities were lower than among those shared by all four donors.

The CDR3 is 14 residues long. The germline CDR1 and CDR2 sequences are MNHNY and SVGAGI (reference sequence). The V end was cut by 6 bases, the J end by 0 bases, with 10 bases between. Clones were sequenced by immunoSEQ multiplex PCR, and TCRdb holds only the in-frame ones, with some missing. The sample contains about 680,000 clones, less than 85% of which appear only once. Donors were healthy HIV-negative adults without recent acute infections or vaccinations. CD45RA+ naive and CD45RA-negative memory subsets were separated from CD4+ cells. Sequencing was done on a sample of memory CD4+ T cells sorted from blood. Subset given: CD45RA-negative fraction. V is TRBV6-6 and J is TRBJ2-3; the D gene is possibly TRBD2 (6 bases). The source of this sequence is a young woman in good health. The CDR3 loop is CASRLAGSTDTQYF. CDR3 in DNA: TGTGCCAGCAGGCTGGCGGGGAGCACAGATACGCAGTATTTT.